The T cell receptor (beta chain) described here comes from a study of cytomegalovirus exposure and HLA in healthy donors. Regarding the study as a whole: Later on, an analysis found that several of the most significant clusters appeared to be linked to common viral pathogens, which included parvovirus B19.

This CDR3 contains 14 residues. Between the trimmed V and J ends, which lost 4 bases and 0 bases, there was a span of 9 bases. Germline V CDR1 and CDR2: SGHTA, FQGTGA. Worth noting for this clone: The antigen remains undetermined.

Vbeta (60) and Jbeta (13) primers were used in the PCR. Clones were read by immunoSEQ multiplex PCR, and TCRdb kept only the in-frame ones, dropping some. The table shows some 180,000 clones, with 60% to 80% occurring only once. The rearrangement uses TRBV7-3 and TRBJ1-1, with D perhaps matching TRBD1 (6 bases). The TCR sequence derives from a young woman in good health and CMV-seronegative. The sequenced material came from PBMCs. CDR3 residues: CASSSTGLNTEAFF. The CDR3 DNA reads as TGTGCCAGCAGCTCCACAGGGTTGAACACTGAAGCTTTCTTT.